Sequencing of this T cell receptor beta chain was carried out in a study of cytomegalovirus exposure and HLA in healthy donors (TCRdb year 2017). With respect to the entire study: According to an earlier analysis of a few hundred of the donors, about 180 million T cells yielded roughly 110 million unique TCR beta sequences and approximately 300 Gb of sequence data. An early release that covered more than 550 HLA-typed donors contained approximately 300 gigabases of sequencing data and 70 million to 100 million unique TCR sequences. Among the roughly 400 genotyped donors, around 79% belonged to the genetic ancestry cluster associated with self-reported Caucasian donors. The study aimed to test whether cataloging public T cell receptors could reveal signatures of past pathogen exposure. The T cell repertoires of around 670 subjects were profiled by immunosequencing and related to cytomegalovirus serostatus. In addition to the first cohort of 666 subjects, a separate validation cohort of 120 different subjects was used. The study combined high-throughput TCR immunosequencing, statistical association of individual TCRs with disease status, and machine learning to predict cytomegalovirus infection status. A later analysis re-examined previously published TCR beta repertoires from hundreds of donors and added high-resolution HLA genotyping to investigate patterns of TCR occurrence. The later analysis used no new phenotypic data to find candidate immune exposures, relying instead on TCR beta sequences and their occurrence across donors. In an earlier analysis of around 540 of the donors, high-throughput TCR beta sequencing was used to judge whether each TCR beta V gene segment behaved as functional or pseudogenic. Donor age, sex, ethnicity and CMV serostatus were compiled together with the repertoire data. In a later genetic analysis, genome-wide SNP genotypes for about three fifths of the roughly 670 donors were used, and that subset was treated as a discovery cohort. All discovery cohort repertoires had been generated on a single sequencing platform. Both class I and class II loci were covered by HLA typing, at four-digit resolution. The number of typed donors differed by locus: 629-630 for A, B, C, DRB1 and DQB1; 500 to 550 for DQA1; 600 to 610 for DPA1; and 400 to 480 for DPB1. Several DR-DQ haplotypes were treated as single units for association and clustering because of strong linkage in the cohort. Among 300 to 500 genotyped donors of the cohort, an average of approximately 220,000 unique TCR beta nucleotide sequences was sequenced per donor, of which roughly 17% were non-productive.

From the cysteine through the phenylalanine, the CDR3 covers 13 amino acids. Only CDR3 DNA remains: 39 bases, in frame from the first base. V was cut back by 0 bases and J by 5 bases, leaving a gap of 7 bases between them. CDR1 is given as LNHNV and CDR2 as YYDKDF, both from the germline V gene (reference sequence). The cohort was made up of about 610 healthy bone marrow donors. Cohort members were all nominally healthy when sampled, although unrecorded immune exposures were likely present. The donor tested CMV seronegative and was one of the 352 seronegative cohort members. A peripheral blood sample was collected from each donor, and TCR beta sequencing was performed on peripheral blood mononuclear cells. The Qiagen DNeasy Blood Extraction Kit was used to extract genomic DNA from the blood cell samples. This clone was found a few times. Its antigen has not been determined. Per-base quality was not reported, and no clone a single base away is much larger than it.

The receptor library was made with the immunoSEQ multiplex PCR assay. For the multiplex PCR, a mixture combining 60 forward primers for TCR Vbeta segments and 13 reverse primers for TCR Jbeta segments was used. Amplification of the CDR3 region of rearranged TCR beta genes was performed with a multiplex PCR assay on genomic DNA. The amplified TCR beta libraries were sequenced on the Illumina HiSeq System as 87-base-pair reads. As for the original processing: A later analysis counted around 72 million unique TCR beta chains across the 666 repertoires, and around 12 million of these chains were shared by at least two donors. Raw reads were error-corrected and collapsed into unique sequences with a nearest-neighbor algorithm that merged closely related sequences to remove PCR and sequencing errors. Alignment of CDR3 sequences to IMGT reference sequences was used to assign V, D and J gene segments. Each retained sequence needed at least a six-nucleotide match to both a V gene segment and a J gene segment. A rearrangement was called productive if the CDR3 had no stop codons and remained in frame with V and J, and every other rearrangement was called non-productive. CDR3 was defined by IMGT convention, running from the second conserved V-encoded cysteine to the conserved J-encoded phenylalanine. Sequences without an unambiguous match to a single V gene segment were excluded from the earlier analysis of 587 of the donors. An earlier analysis of 450 to 650 of the donors called V segments functional above 56.7% productive rearrangements and segregating when the between-donor standard deviation exceeded 5%. A statistical classification framework was built for diagnosing cytomegalovirus status from the catalog of TCR beta chain sequences. A later analysis assigned V and J genes by comparing TCR nucleotide sequences with IMGT/GENE-DB human TR gene sequences. Using the TCRdist pipeline, a later analysis assigned CDR3 sequences along with most-parsimonious VDJ recombination scenarios. In a later analysis, each TCR beta chain was defined by its CDR3 amino acid sequence together with its V-gene family, and reads lacking a unique V-gene family were excluded. As a way to deal with suspected cross-contamination and a sequencing artifact, a later analysis dropped hundreds of nucleotide sequences that were highly shared and had low generation probability. For each public chain, a later analysis derived a clonal expansion index from normalized ranks of inferred template counts within each repertoire. In a later analysis, generation probabilities were computed with a VDJ recombination model fitted to out-of-frame rearrangements, and the resulting probabilities were checked against IGoR. In a later analysis, hypergeometric tests were used to score TCR-TCR, TCR-HLA and TCR-CMV co-occurrence, with a repertoire-size bias correction applied to TCR pairs. To estimate false discovery rates, a later analysis permuted the HLA or CMV assignments 20 times. In a later analysis, co-occurring TCRs were grouped using DBSCAN, with TCRdist sequence similarity added in when clustering inside HLA-allele-positive subsets. Co-occurrence clustering excluded repertoires with fewer than 30,000 or more than 120,000 public chains, plus five with anomalous nucleotide sharing. The immuneACCESS repertoire file appears here via TCRdb, limited to in-frame rearrangements. These files lack a portion of the clones; in checked studies, under half of the deficit traces to unresolved V genes, and the cause of the others is not known. V, J and clone size were drawn from that table, and D and trimming were deduced from the DNA. The sample table contains roughly 130,000 clones; only one count was recorded for 70% to 80% of them. The top ten clonotypes cover 3% to 3.5% of the sample.

Broad study findings and their caveats: Cytomegalovirus status was reported to be diagnosed by the classifier with high specificity and sensitivity in both the original and validation cohorts. In a later analysis, several top co-occurrence clusters were reported to appear linked to parvovirus B19, influenza, CMV and Epstein-Barr virus. The presence/absence analyses assumed that sequencing depth was roughly uniform across donors, and that assumption may not be true. Immune exposure information for the cohort was limited to CMV serostatus. The earlier analysis of approximately 540 of the donors excluded fewer than 20 rarely observed V segments, including chromosome 9 orphons, because counts were too low. A later analysis found that HLA-associated TCR beta chains were more clonally expanded and had lower generation probabilities than equally common non-associated chains. The sequencing pipeline was judged likely to have produced a cluster of highly shared sequence variants as a technical artifact. Most TCR sequences were observed very rarely across donors, whereas some public TCRs were present in many individuals. In a later analysis, most CMV-associated TCR beta chains were found to appear HLA-restricted, with HLA associations seemingly driven largely by CMV exposure. A later genetic analysis reported fewer N-insertions in productive TCRs among donors in an Asian-associated ancestry cluster than the approximately 700-donor mean. Specific HLA alleles were associated with over 15,000 TCR beta sequences at a false discovery rate of 0.05 in a later analysis. The cohort was sequenced for TCR beta chains only, and without alpha or paired-chain data the features that could be detected were limited. A further reported finding was that TCR beta sequences accurately predicted the HLA-A and HLA-B alleles for most subjects in the first cohort. In a later analysis, TCR association rates were found to vary across HLA loci, with the most associated TCRs seen for DRB1 alleles and the fewest for HLA-C alleles. In the study, 150 to 200 TCR beta chains were listed as associated with cytomegalovirus. Correlated functional status among segregating V segments might reflect linkage disequilibrium, but an unknown experimental factor could not be ruled out. Because HLA typing was missing for some donors at each locus, association tests included only the typed subset. Because the 87-base-pair reads could not distinguish some IMGT-functional V segments, including TRBV6-2 and TRBV6-3, those segments were excluded. Assigning TCR associations to individual alleles was difficult when HLA alleles, especially DR and DQ, strongly co-occurred. The authors suggested that the approach could potentially be extended to other disease states and immunological phenotypes. Three of the identified cytomegalovirus-associated TCR beta chains were confirmed in vitro to be specific for cytomegalovirus antigens. In an earlier analysis of roughly 560 of the donors, most TCR beta V segments were observed in productive rearrangements about 87% or about 30% of the time, broadly matching IMGT annotations. V-gene and J-gene trimming of TCR beta chains was associated with a missense DCLRE1C variant in a later genetic analysis, and the association was replicated in an independent cohort.

Sequencing was performed on PBMCs. Recombination linked TRBV15 to TRBJ1-1, and TRBD1 may be the D gene, going by 5 matching bases. The origin of this receptor is a female donor in good health and CMV-seronegative. In nucleotide form, the sequence is TGTGCCACCAGCAGAGATCCAGGGACTGAAGCTTTCTTT. It codes for CATSRDPGTEAFF.